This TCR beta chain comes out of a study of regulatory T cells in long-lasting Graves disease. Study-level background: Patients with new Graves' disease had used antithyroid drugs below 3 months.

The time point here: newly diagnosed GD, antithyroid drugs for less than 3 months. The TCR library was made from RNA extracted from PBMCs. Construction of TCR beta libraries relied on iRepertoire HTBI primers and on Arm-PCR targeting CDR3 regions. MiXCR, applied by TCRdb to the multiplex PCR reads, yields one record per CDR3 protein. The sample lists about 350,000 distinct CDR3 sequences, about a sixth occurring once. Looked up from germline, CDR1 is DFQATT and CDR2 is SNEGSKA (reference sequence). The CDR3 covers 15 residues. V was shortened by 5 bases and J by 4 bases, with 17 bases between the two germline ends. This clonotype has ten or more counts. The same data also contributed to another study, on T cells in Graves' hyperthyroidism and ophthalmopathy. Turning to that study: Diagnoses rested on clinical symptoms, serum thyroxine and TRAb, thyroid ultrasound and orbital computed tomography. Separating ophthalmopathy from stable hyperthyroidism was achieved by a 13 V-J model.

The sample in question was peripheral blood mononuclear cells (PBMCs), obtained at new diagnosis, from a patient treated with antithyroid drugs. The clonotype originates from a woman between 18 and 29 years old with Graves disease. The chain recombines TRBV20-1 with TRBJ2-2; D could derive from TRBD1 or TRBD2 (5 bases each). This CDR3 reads CSAPNWGSPTGELFF. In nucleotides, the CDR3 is TGCAGTGCTCCCAACTGGGGGTCTCCCACCGGGGAGCTGTTTTTT.